This TCR beta chain was retrieved from a study of cytomegalovirus exposure and HLA in healthy donors. The V gene lost 6 bases and the J gene lost 2 bases, with 14 bases spanning the gap. CDR1 is SQVTM, CDR2 ANQGSEA, per germline. The CDR3 extends over 13 amino acids. Study conclusions and caveats: CMV serostatus was the sole immune exposure data available.

Concerning this clone: Antigen: not known.

PCR used 60 Vbeta primers and 13 Jbeta primers. This table comes from immunoSEQ multiplex PCR, and its TCRdb copy is limited to in-frame clones, with some not included. The repertoire shows 38,000 or so clones; the top ten hold around 10%. This sequence was found in a man in his forties or fifties in good health and CMV-seropositive. The genes are TRBV29-1 and TRBJ2-7, with D uncertain. Sequences were obtained from PBMCs. CDR3 bases: TGCAGCGTCCGCCCCGGTACGACCTACGAGCAGTACTTC. The encoded protein is CSVRPGTTYEQYF.